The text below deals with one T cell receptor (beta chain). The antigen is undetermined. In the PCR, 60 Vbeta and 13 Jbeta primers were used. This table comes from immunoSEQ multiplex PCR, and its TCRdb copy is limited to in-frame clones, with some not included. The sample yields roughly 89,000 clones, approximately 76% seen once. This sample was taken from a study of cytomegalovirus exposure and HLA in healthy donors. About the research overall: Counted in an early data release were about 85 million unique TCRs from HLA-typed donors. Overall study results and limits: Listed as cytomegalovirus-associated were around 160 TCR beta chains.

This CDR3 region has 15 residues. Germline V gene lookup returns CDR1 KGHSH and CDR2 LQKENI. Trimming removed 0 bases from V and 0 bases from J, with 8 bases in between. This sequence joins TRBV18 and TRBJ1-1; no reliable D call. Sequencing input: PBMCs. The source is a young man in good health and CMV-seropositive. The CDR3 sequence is CASSPPSQMNTEAFF. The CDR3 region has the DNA TGTGCCAGCTCACCACCGTCACAGATGAACACTGAAGCTTTCTTT.